These 16 T cell receptor beta chains were all obtained from the same sample, sequenced in a study of blood T cell repertoires in COVID-19. Produced via immunoSEQ multiplex PCR; TCRdb's table is partial and in-frame only. The sample shows approximately 300,000 clones, around 86% of them seen only once. Input material: PBMCs or T cells enriched from blood (not recorded which). The receptor set was obtained from a woman between 18 and 29 years old who had recovered from COVID-19.

J is TRBJ2-6 and V is TRBV6-4; D remains ambiguous. CDR1 and CDR2 (germline): MRHNA, SNTAGT. V was clipped by 3 bases and J by 0 bases, with 6 bases between them. This CDR3 comprises 15 residues. The CDR3 protein is CASSEQNSGANVLTF. The DNA of the CDR3 is TGTGCCAGCAGTGAACAAAACTCTGGGGCCAACGTCCTGACTTTC.

This chain links TRBV14 with TRBJ2-3, with 7 bases identical to TRBD2. CDR1 and CDR2 from the germline V gene are SGHDN and FVKESK. The CDR3 consists of 16 residues. The V gene end was trimmed by 0 bases and the J gene end by 4 bases; junction bases not matched to a gene: 7. The CDR3: CASSQEAGVPPDTQYF. DNA for the CDR3: TGTGCCAGCAGCCAAGAGGCGGGAGTCCCCCCAGATACGCAGTATTTT.

This CDR3 is CASSSLIRFTGELFF. CDR3 coding DNA: TGTGCCAGCAGTTCACTGATCAGGTTCACCGGGGAGCTGTTTTTT. V usage is TRBV27 and J usage is TRBJ2-2; the D is unclear. Germline loops: CDR1 MNHEY, CDR2 SMNVEV (reference sequence). Trimming removed 4 bases from V and 4 bases from J, with 13 bases in between. This CDR3 is 15 amino acids long.

The chain employs TRBV28 and TRBJ2-3; 15 positions match TRBD2. Germline V gene sequence: CDR1 MDHEN, CDR2 SYDVKM. Trimming removed 6 bases from V and 4 bases from J; junction bases left unmatched: 2. The CDR3 is 15 residues long. CDR3 sequence (DNA): TGTGCCAGCAGCCGGACTAGCGGGAGGGCAGATACGCAGTATTTT. Its translation: CASSRTSGRADTQYF.

This clone has a handful of counts. This chain connects TRBV5-1 to TRBJ1-3, with a tentative D call TRBD1 (6 bases). V lost 2 bases to trimming and J lost 2 bases, with 14 bases between them. There are 16 residues in the CDR3. CDR1 is SGHRS, CDR2 YFSETQ, per germline. CDR3 sequence reads: CASSFRDTSPGNTIYF. The CDR3 region has the DNA TGCGCCAGCAGCTTCAGGGACACCTCCCCTGGAAACACCATATATTTT. Supplemented by reference TRBV5-1 and TRBJ1-3, the full variable domain reads KAGVTQTPRYLIKTRGQQVTLSCSPISGHRSVSWYQQTPGQGLQFLFEYFSETQRNKGNFPGRFSGRQFSNSRSEMNVSTLELGDSALYLCASSFRDTSPGNTIYFGEGSWLTVV.

The CDR3 region is CASSPTGENYNEQFF. The CDR3, as DNA: TGCGCCAGCAGCCCGACAGGGGAGAACTACAATGAGCAGTTCTTC. The genes are TRBV4-1 and TRBJ2-1; 8 bases are shared with TRBD1. V trimming: 4 bases; J trimming: 3 bases; junction bases outside the gene matches: 5. The CDR3 extends over 15 amino acids. CDR1 and CDR2 (germline): MGHRA, YSYEKL.

The chain recombines TRBV13 with TRBJ1-1; D gene unclear. There are 17 residues in the CDR3. The germline V gene encodes CDR1 PRHDT and CDR2 FYEKMQ (reference sequence). Trimming took off 5 bases at V and 0 bases at J, with 19 bases between the two ends. The CDR3 bases are TGTGCCAGCAGCCCCTCGGGGAGTACCGATTTGAACACTGAAGCTTTCTTT. As protein: CASSPSGSTDLNTEAFF.

The chain links TRBV3-1 (or the pseudogene TRBV3-2) to TRBJ2-2, with 8 bases lining up with TRBD2. The junction had 6 bases not matched to a gene; V was cut back by 0 bases and J by 0 bases. The germline V gene has CDR1 LGHDT and CDR2 YNNKEL (reference sequence). This CDR3 has 18 amino acids. The CDR3 DNA is TGTGCCAGCAGCCAAGATTGGGCTAGCGGGTCGAACACCGGGGAGCTGTTTTTT. The encoded protein is CASSQDWASGSNTGELFF.

V usage is TRBV10-3 and J usage is TRBJ1-1; 8 bases align to TRBD1. The ends lost 4 bases at V and 10 bases at J; junction bases unmatched: 8. Per germline, CDR1 ENHRY and CDR2 SYGVKD. CDR3 length equals 13 residues. The CDR3 DNA is TGTGCCATCAGTGCGACAGGGGAAGGTATAGCTTTCTTT. Translated: CAISATGEGIAFF.

V gene TRBV5-1 combines with J gene TRBJ1-4; D may be TRBD1 (6 bases). CDR1 is SGHRS, CDR2 YFSETQ, per germline. V was trimmed by 6 bases and J by 5 bases, leaving 20 bases between them. The CDR3 loop spans 16 amino acids. The CDR3 DNA reads TGCGCCAGCATTTCTCGGTTCGCAGGGGAGAATGAAAAACTGTTTTTT. This encodes CASISRFAGENEKLFF.

The chain has TRBV29-1 and TRBJ1-3, with TRBD1 as a possible D gene (6 bases). V lost 0 bases and J 0 bases, leaving 12 bases between the germline ends. Germline V gives CDR1 SQVTM, CDR2 ANQGSEA. The CDR3 is 16 residues long. CDR3 sequence: CSVEDQRGSSGNTIYF. DNA for the CDR3: TGCAGCGTTGAAGATCAGAGGGGGAGCTCTGGAAACACCATATATTTT.

This clone was detected only a few times. V usage is TRBV7-9 and J usage is TRBJ1-1; D is undetermined. The CDR3 is 13 residues long. V was shortened by 3 bases and J by 4 bases, with 9 bases between the two germline ends. Germline assignment: CDR1 SEHNR and CDR2 FQNEAQ (reference sequence). The CDR3 protein is CASSFEGVTEAFF. The CDR3 DNA follows: TGTGCCAGCAGCTTTGAGGGTGTCACTGAAGCTTTCTTT.

V gene TRBV28 combines with J gene TRBJ1-1, with a possible D match to TRBD1 (5 bases). Germline lookup yields CDR1 MDHEN and CDR2 SYDVKM. Trimming took 7 bases from V and 3 from J, leaving 12 bases between them. The CDR3 has 13 amino acids. The CDR3 DNA reads TGTGCCAGCAACACTCCAGGGTACACTGAAGCTTTCTTT. Translation: CASNTPGYTEAFF.

V and J are TRBV28 and TRBJ1-5; the D gene is possibly TRBD1 (6 bases). Trimming shortened V by 2 bases and J by 7 bases, and 15 bases separated the two germline ends. Germline V gene sequence: CDR1 MDHEN, CDR2 SYDVKM. The CDR3 spans 15 residues. The chain's CDR3 is CASSLGQFNPQPQHF. The CDR3 nucleotides are TGTGCCAGCAGTTTAGGACAGTTCAACCCACAGCCCCAGCATTTT.

This clone has only a few counts. The V and J genes are TRBV6-2 or TRBV6-3 and TRBJ1-1; D gene unclear. The CDR3 extends over 14 amino acids. Germline V lookup: CDR1 MNHEY, CDR2 SVGEGT. Trimming removed 5 bases from V and 1 base from J, with 11 bases in between. CDR3 bases: TGTGCCAGCAGTGATTACAGTGAGAACACTGAAGCTTTCTTT. This codes for CASSDYSENTEAFF.

The V call is TRBV23-1, the J call TRBJ2-5; TRBD2 matches 9 bases. TRBV23-1 is flagged as an ORF with uncertain function. Trimming removed 5 bases from V and 1 base from J; junction bases left unmatched: 11. The CDR3 length is 17 residues. CDR3 bases: TGCGCCAGCAGTTCGCAGCGGGAGGAGGGGCGCCAAGAGACCCAGTACTTC. Translating it yields CASSSQREEGRQETQYF.